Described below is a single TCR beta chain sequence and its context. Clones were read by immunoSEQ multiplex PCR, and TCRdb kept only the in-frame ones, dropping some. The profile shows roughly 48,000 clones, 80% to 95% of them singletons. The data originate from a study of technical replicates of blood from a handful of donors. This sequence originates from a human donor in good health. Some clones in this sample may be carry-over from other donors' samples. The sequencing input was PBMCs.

CDR3 bases: TGTGCCAGCAGCTTAAGGGACACCCACGACGAGCAGTACTTC. Its protein is CASSLRDTHDEQYF. V usage is TRBV7-9 and J usage is TRBJ2-7; D is perhaps TRBD1 (6 bases). The CDR3 sequence is 14 residues long. V was pared by 2 bases and J by 5 bases, with 13 bases between. Germline lookup yields CDR1 SEHNR and CDR2 FQNEAQ (reference sequence).